These 10 T cell receptor beta chains came from one sample sequenced in a study of blood T cell repertoires in COVID-19. TCRdb's table, derived via immunoSEQ multiplex PCR, lists solely in-frame clones and lacks some. The repertoire includes 250,000 or so clones, approximately 88% of them detected once, and about 3.1% sits in the top ten. The sample consisted of PBMCs or T cells enriched from blood (not recorded which). The receptors here all came from a woman aged 35 to 49 who had been exposed to COVID-19.

The chain is built from TRBV30 and TRBJ1-2; TRBD1 aligns across 8 bases. The V gene end was trimmed by 3 bases and the J gene end by 5 bases; junction bases not matched to a gene: 5. Germline lookup yields CDR1 GTSNPN and CDR2 SVGIG (reference sequence). There are 13 residues in the CDR3. CDR3: CAWSSRGRYGYTF. In nucleotides, the CDR3 is TGTGCCTGGAGCTCCAGGGGGCGATATGGCTACACCTTC.

The chain has TRBV5-1 and TRBJ2-5; TRBD2 agrees at 8 bases. CDR1 and CDR2 (germline): SGHRS, YFSETQ. The CDR3 spans 14 residues. Trimming at V came to 4 bases and at J to 9 bases, leaving 11 bases not matched to a gene. CDR3 DNA sequence: TGCGCCAGCAGCCTTCCCGGGGGGCGGGAGGCCCAGTACTTC. Its translation: CASSLPGGREAQYF.

This chain joins TRBV7-2 and TRBJ1-2, with D tentatively TRBD1 (6 bases). CDR1 SGHTA and CDR2 FQGNSA come from the germline V gene. The CDR3 loop spans 13 amino acids. Trimming removed 2 bases from V and 4 bases from J, with 8 bases in between. DNA of the CDR3: TGTGCCAGCAGCTTACTGGGGGCCTATGGCTACACCTTC. It specifies CASSLLGAYGYTF.

CDR3: CATLQGSYNEQFF. The CDR3 nucleotides read TGTGCCACCCTACAGGGATCCTACAATGAGCAGTTCTTC. V is TRBV28 and J is TRBJ2-1, with D possibly matching TRBD1 (6 bases). V lost 10 bases to trimming and J lost 1 base, with 11 bases between them. CDR1 and CDR2 from the germline V gene are MDHEN and SYDVKM. The CDR3 is made up of 13 amino acids.

V usage is TRBV5-4 and J usage is TRBJ1-5; unclear D gene. Germline lookup yields CDR1 SGHNT and CDR2 YYREEE (reference sequence). The CDR3 is 15 residues long. The V gene lost 0 bases and the J gene lost 2 bases, with 9 bases spanning the gap. The CDR3 here is CASSLAGGGNQPQHF. The DNA for the CDR3 is TGTGCCAGCAGCTTGGCGGGAGGAGGCAATCAGCCCCAGCATTTT.

This clone came up once. This chain connects TRBV30 to TRBJ2-3; D is undetermined. The CDR3 spans 14 residues. Deletions cut 1 base from V and 5 bases from J, with 13 bases between. The germline V gene encodes CDR1 GTSNPN and CDR2 SVGIG (reference sequence). The CDR3 region has the DNA TGTGCCTGGAGTGGTCTCCACCCCGGAGATACGCAGTATTTT. Translation: CAWSGLHPGDTQYF.

This clone was seen only a few times. The chain carries TRBV6-2 or TRBV6-3 and TRBJ1-2, with unresolved D. Germline assignment: CDR1 MNHEY and CDR2 SVGEGT. The CDR3 is 14 residues long. Deletions cut 1 base from V and 0 bases from J, with 6 bases between. The CDR3, as DNA: TGTGCCAGCAGTTACTTGTTAGCTAACTATGGCTACACCTTC. This encodes CASSYLLANYGYTF.

The V call is TRBV6-5, the J call TRBJ1-2, with D hard to call. The CDR3 runs to 15 residues. Germline V CDR1 and CDR2: MNHEY, SVGAGI. Trimming took 4 bases from V and 8 from J, leaving 20 bases between them. The CDR3 DNA reads as TGTGCCAGCAGTTTCCCCTCCACGCCGGGATACGGCTACACCTTC. It translates to CASSFPSTPGYGYTF.

This clone turned up a few times. J is TRBJ2-7 and V is TRBV2, with a tentative D call TRBD1 (5 bases). V lost 2 bases to trimming and J lost 2 bases, with 7 bases between them. From germline, CDR1 is SNHLY and CDR2 FYNNEI. This CDR3 is built from 13 residues. CDR3 sequence reads: CASSEQGPYEQYV. The CDR3 DNA is TGTGCCAGCAGTGAACAGGGTCCCTACGAGCAGTACGTC.

This clone was observed a few times. The chain is built from TRBV30 and TRBJ1-6; a weak D match, TRBD1 (6 bases). Trimming took off 0 bases at V and 6 bases at J, with 30 bases between the two ends. This CDR3 has 21 residues. CDR1 GTSNPN and CDR2 SVGIG come from the germline V gene (reference sequence). CDR3 in amino acids: CAWSVYLPTGKWAIGNSPLHF. CDR3 bases: TGTGCCTGGAGTGTATATCTCCCAACAGGGAAGTGGGCGATCGGTAATTCACCCCTCCACTTT.